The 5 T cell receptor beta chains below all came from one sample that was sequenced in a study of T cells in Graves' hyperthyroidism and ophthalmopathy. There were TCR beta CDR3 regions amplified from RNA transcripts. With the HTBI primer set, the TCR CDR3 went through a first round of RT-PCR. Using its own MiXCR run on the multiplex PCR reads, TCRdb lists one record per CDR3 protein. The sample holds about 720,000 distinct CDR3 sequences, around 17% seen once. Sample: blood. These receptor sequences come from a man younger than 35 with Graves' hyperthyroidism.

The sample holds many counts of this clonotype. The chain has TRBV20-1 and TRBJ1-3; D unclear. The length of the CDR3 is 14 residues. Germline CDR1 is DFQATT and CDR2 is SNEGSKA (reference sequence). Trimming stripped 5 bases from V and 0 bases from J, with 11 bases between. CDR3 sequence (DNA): TGCAGTGCTCAGGACTTAGGCTCTGGAAACACCATATATTTT. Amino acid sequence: CSAQDLGSGNTIYF.

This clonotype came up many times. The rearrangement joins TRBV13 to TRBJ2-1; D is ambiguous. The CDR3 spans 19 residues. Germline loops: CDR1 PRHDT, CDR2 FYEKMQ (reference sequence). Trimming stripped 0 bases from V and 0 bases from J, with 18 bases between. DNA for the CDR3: TGTGCCAGCAGCTTAGGCCTTTCCGCCTGCTACTGCTCCTACAATGAGCAGTTCTTC. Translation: CASSLGLSACYCSYNEQFF. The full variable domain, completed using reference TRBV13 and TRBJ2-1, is AAGVIQSPRHLIKEKRETATLKCYPIPRHDTVYWYQQGPGQDPQFLISFYEKMQSDKGSIPDRFSAQQFSDYHSELNMSSLELGDSALYFCASSLGLSACYCSYNEQFFGPGTRLTVL.

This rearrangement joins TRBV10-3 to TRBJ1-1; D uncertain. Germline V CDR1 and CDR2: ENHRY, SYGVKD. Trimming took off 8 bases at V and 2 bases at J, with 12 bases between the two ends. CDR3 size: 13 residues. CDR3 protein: CAIGEHINTEAFF. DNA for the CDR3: TGTGCCATCGGAGAACATATCAACACTGAAGCTTTCTTT.

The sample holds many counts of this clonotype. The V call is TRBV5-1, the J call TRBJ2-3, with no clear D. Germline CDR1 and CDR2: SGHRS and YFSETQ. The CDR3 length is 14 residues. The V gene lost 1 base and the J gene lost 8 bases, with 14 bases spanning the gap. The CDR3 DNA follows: TGCGCCAGCAGCTTGCTGGACCTTGGGGTTACGCAGTATTTT. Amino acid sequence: CASSLLDLGVTQYF.

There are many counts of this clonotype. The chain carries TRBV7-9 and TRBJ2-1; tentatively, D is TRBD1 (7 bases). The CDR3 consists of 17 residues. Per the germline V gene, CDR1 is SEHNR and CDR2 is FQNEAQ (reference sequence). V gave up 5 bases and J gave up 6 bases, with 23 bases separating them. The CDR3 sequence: CASSPGGAGLESNEQFF. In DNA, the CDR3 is TGTGCCAGCAGCCCAGGGGGTGCGGGACTTGAGTCCAATGAGCAGTTCTTC.